This paragraph reports one TCR beta chain. Its antigen is as yet unknown. The data belong to a study of cytomegalovirus exposure and HLA in healthy donors. The PCR employed 60 Vbeta primers together with 13 Jbeta primers. Clones were read by immunoSEQ multiplex PCR, and TCRdb kept only the in-frame ones, dropping some. The sample has approximately 120,000 clones, around four fifths seen once; the top ten hold over 7%. Points from the study as a whole: Among TCR beta chains, those listed as cytomegalovirus-associated numbered around 180. More clonal expansion characterized HLA-associated TCR beta chains than equally common others in a later analysis.

Healthy bone marrow donors formed the donor group. The receptor was isolated from a woman in her forties or fifties in good health and CMV-seropositive. What was sequenced was PBMCs.

The CDR3 coding sequence is TGTGCCAGCAGGCACCAGGGGATAGGCTCCTATAATTCACCCCTCCACTTT. Its protein product is CASRHQGIGSYNSPLHF. The chain is built from TRBV11-2 and TRBJ1-6; D may be TRBD1 (6 bases). Germline assignment: CDR1 SGHAT and CDR2 FQNNGV. The CDR3 is 17 amino acids. V shed 6 bases and J shed 0 bases, with 15 bases lying between them. Looking up the rest from reference TRBV11-2 and TRBJ1-6 gives the full variable domain: EAGVAQSPRYKIIEKRQSVAFWCNPISGHATLYWYQQILGQGPKLLIQFQNNGVVDDSQLPKDRFSAERLKGVDSTLKIQPAKLEDSAVYLCASRHQGIGSYNSPLHFGNGTRLTVT.